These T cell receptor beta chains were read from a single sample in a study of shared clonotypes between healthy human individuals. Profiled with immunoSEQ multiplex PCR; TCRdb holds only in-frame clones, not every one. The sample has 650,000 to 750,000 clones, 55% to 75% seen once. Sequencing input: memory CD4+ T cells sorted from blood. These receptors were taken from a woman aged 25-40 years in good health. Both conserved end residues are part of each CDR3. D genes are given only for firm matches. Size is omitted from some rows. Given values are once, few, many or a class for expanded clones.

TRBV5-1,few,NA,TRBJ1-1,TGCGCCAGCAGCCCGGGAGGTACGGGGCACACTGAAGCTTTCTTT,CASSPGGTGHTEAFF
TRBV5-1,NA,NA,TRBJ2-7,TGCGCCAGCAGCTTGGCCGAGGTACAGGCGGTAAAGCAGTACTTC,CASSLAEVQAVKQYF
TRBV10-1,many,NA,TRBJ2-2,TGCGCCAGCCAAAGACTCGCAAACACCGGGGAGCTGTTTTTT,CASQRLANTGELFF
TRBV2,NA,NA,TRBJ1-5,TGTGCCAGCAGGGGGGCAGGGTCCCTGGATCAGCCCCAGCATTTT,CASRGAGSLDQPQHF
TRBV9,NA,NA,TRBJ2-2,TGTGCCAGCAGCGTAATTCCCGGGGAGCTGTTTTTT,CASSVIPGELFF
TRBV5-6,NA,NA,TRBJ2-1,TGTGCCAGCAATCCCTGGGGTGCCGCCAATGAGCAGTTCTTC,CASNPWGAANEQFF
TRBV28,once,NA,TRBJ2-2,TGTGCCAGCACCCTTGGGGGACACCTCACCGGGGAGCTGTTTTTT,CASTLGGHLTGELFF
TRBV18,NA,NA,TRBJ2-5,TGTGCCAGCTCACGACTAGGGGAGACCCAGTACTTC,CASSRLGETQYF
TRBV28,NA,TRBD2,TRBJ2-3,TGTGCCAGCTCCGGACTAGCGGGAGTTCCCACAGATACGCAGTATTTT,CASSGLAGVPTDTQYF
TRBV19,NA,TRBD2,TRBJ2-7,TGTGCCAGTAGTACACGGACGGCCGGGACTAGTCCCTACGAGCAGTACTTC,CASSTRTAGTSPYEQYF
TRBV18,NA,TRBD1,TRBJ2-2,TGTGCCAGCTCACCGAGCGAACAGGGGAGTGGCACCGGGGAGCTGTTTTTT,CASSPSEQGSGTGELFF
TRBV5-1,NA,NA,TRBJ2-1,TGCGCCAGCAGCTTGACAGGAGGGTTAGAGGAGCAGTTCTTC,CASSLTGGLEEQFF
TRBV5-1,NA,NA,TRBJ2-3,TGCGCCAGCAGCCCCCTACCTAGCACAGATACGCAGTATTTT,CASSPLPSTDTQYF